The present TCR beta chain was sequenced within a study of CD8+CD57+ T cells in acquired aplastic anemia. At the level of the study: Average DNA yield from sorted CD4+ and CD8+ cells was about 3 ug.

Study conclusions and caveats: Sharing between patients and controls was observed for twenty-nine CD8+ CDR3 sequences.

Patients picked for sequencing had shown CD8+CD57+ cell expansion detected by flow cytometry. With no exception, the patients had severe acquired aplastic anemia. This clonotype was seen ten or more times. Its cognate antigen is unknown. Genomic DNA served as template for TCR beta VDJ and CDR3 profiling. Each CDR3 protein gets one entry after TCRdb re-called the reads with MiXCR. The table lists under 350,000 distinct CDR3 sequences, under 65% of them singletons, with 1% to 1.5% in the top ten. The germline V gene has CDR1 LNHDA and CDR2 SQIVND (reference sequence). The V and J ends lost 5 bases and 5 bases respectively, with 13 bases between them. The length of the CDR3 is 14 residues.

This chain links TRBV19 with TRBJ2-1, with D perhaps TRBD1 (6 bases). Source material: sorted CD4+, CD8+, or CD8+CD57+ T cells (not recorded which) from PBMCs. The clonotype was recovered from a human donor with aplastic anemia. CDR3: CASSFAGTNNEQFF. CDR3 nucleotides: TGTGCCAGTAGTTTCGCCGGGACAAACAATGAGCAGTTCTTC.